The present T cell receptor beta chain was sequenced within a study of shared clonotypes between healthy human individuals. This clone was observed a few times. The antigen is not known. The CDR3 loop spans 14 amino acids. CDR1 and CDR2 from the germline V gene are SGHRS and YFSETQ. V dropped 2 bases and J dropped 2 bases, with 8 bases sitting between them. Regarding the study as a whole: Compared with clonotypes that all four donors shared, non-shared clonotypes had lower generation probabilities.

Original analysis: Without quality scores, immunoSEQ junctional reads could not be filtered like full-length reads. The repertoire was sequenced with immunoSEQ multiplex PCR; TCRdb's copy has only in-frame clones and lacks some. V, J and clone size are those of that table, while D and trimming were read from the DNA. The data show under 1,100,000 clones, with about 70% seen just once and approximately 1.5% held by the top ten. The sequence derives from a man in his late teens or twenties in good health. The sequencing sample was made of memory CD4+ T cells sorted from blood. The subset was: CD45RA-negative fraction. This chain joins TRBV5-1 and TRBJ1-5; D is possibly TRBD1 (6 bases). The CDR3 nucleotides are TGCGCCAGCAGCTTTTCAGGGGGCAATCAGCCCCAGCATTTT. Translating it yields CASSFSGGNQPQHF.